These 29 T cell receptor beta chains were all obtained from the same sample, sequenced in a study of blood T cell repertoires in COVID-19 (dated by TCRdb to about 2020). The receptor library was made with the immunoSEQ multiplex PCR assay. TCRdb carries this immuneACCESS record with in-frame sequences only. Its versions omit some clonotypes, under half of them owing to an unresolved V gene in the studies checked, with the rest unexplained. In this sample the table shows 150,000 to 200,000 clones, over 80% of which occur a single time. In total, the top ten clones hold under 15% of the sample. Material: PBMCs or T cells enriched from blood (not recorded which). The receptors were sampled from a woman aged 55-70 years who had recovered from COVID-19.

The rearrangement joins TRBV3-1 (or the pseudogene TRBV3-2) to TRBJ1-3, with no clear D. V was trimmed by 1 base and J by 4 bases, leaving 8 bases between them. This CDR3 is built from 14 residues. Germline V lookup: CDR1 LGHDT, CDR2 YNNKEL (reference sequence). The CDR3 reads CASSQGLTGNTIYF. The CDR3 nucleotides read TGTGCCAGCAGCCAAGGGCTTACCGGAAACACCATATATTTT.

This clone was picked up one time. The rearrangement uses TRBV2 and TRBJ1-1; D remains ambiguous. CDR3 length: 14 residues. The ends were cut back, 2 bases at V and 3 bases at J, with 10 bases in the middle. CDR1 is SNHLY and CDR2 is FYNNEI in the germline V gene. The DNA of the CDR3 is TGTGCCAGCAGTGAAAGTAGGCGGTACACTGAAGCTTTCTTT. Its translation: CASSESRRYTEAFF.

The gene calls are TRBV6-5 and TRBJ1-6; a weak D match, TRBD1 (6 bases). Germline loops: CDR1 MNHEY, CDR2 SVGAGI. The CDR3 length is 14 residues. The V end was cut by 5 bases, the J end by 14 bases, with 19 bases between. Here the CDR3 reads CASSQPGHPNSLHF. As DNA, the CDR3 is TGTGCCAGCAGTCAACCGGGACATCCTAATTCCCTCCACTTT.

J is TRBJ1-1 and V is TRBV4-2, with D tentatively TRBD1 (5 bases). CDR3 length equals 14 residues. In germline, CDR1 is LGHNA, CDR2 YNFKEQ. Trimming removed 4 bases at V and 2 bases at J, with 11 bases between. The CDR3 DNA sequence: TGTGCCAGCAGCCCCCGCGACAGAAACACTGAAGCTTTCTTT. Translating it yields CASSPRDRNTEAFF.

The chain uses TRBV30 and TRBJ1-1; the D is unclear. V lost 3 bases and J lost 3, with 8 bases in between. CDR3 length: 12 amino acids. CDR1 is GTSNPN, CDR2 SVGIG, per germline (reference sequence). The chain's CDR3 is CAWSQLHTEAFF. In DNA, the CDR3 is TGTGCCTGGAGCCAACTGCACACTGAAGCTTTCTTT. The full variable domain, with the rest looked up from reference TRBV30 and TRBJ1-1, is SQTIHQWPATLVQPVGSPLSLECTVEGTSNPNLYWYRQAAGRGLQLLFYSVGIGQISSEVPQNLSASRPQDRQFILSSKKLLLSDSGFYLCAWSQLHTEAFFGQGTRLTVV.

This clone was detected only once. This chain joins TRBV2 and TRBJ1-5; maybe TRBD1 (6 bases). Germline V gene data show CDR1 as SNHLY and CDR2 as FYNNEI. The CDR3 spans 15 residues. V shed 2 bases and J shed 7 bases, with 15 bases lying between them. CDR3 nucleotides: TGTGCCAGCAGTGAAATTCAAGGGGGTGGGCAGCCCCAGCATTTT. Its protein product is CASSEIQGGGQPQHF.

This clone was seen a single time. The rearrangement links TRBV28 to TRBJ2-7; D not resolved. CDR1 MDHEN and CDR2 SYDVKM come from the germline V gene. V lost 6 bases, J lost 1 base, and 16 bases lay in between. The CDR3 is 15 amino acids. This chain's CDR3 is CASRPQREASYEQYF. In nucleotides, the CDR3 is TGTGCCAGCAGGCCGCAGAGAGAGGCTTCCTACGAGCAGTACTTC.

The chain couples TRBV28 to TRBJ1-2; D possibly corresponds to TRBD1 (6 bases). CDR1 is MDHEN, CDR2 SYDVKM, per germline. This CDR3 has 14 amino acids. Trimming left V 5 bases short and J 0 bases short, with 10 bases between. CDR3: CASSLTGTNYGYTF. CDR3 coding DNA: TGTGCCAGCAGTCTGACAGGCACTAACTATGGCTACACCTTC.

Details on this clone: The same CDR3 also results from other DNA sequences found in this sample. The chain combines TRBV18 with TRBJ1-2; 8 bases agree with TRBD1. V trimming: 3 bases; J trimming: 8 bases; junction bases outside the gene matches: 8. The CDR3 totals 14 residues. CDR1 and CDR2 from the germline V gene are KGHSH and LQKENI. CDR3 amino acids: CASSPTDRGGGYTF. CDR3 DNA: TGTGCCAGCTCACCGACAGACAGGGGCGGCGGCTACACCTTC.

The CDR3 nucleotides are TGTGCCAGCAGGGGACAGGGCGGCGGCGGGGAGCTGTTTTTT. As protein: CASRGQGGGGELFF. The rearrangement links TRBV2 to TRBJ2-2; 9 nucleotides agree with TRBD1. CDR1 and CDR2 (germline): SNHLY, FYNNEI. CDR3 size: 14 residues. V gave up 6 bases and J gave up 7 bases; unmatched junction bases: 6.

The chain employs TRBV5-6 and TRBJ2-5; 7 positions match TRBD2. The CDR3 contains 14 residues. Germline lookup yields CDR1 SGHDT and CDR2 YYEEEE. V was clipped by 4 bases and J by 6 bases; unmatched bases: 9. The CDR3 region is CASSTRDGGKTQYF. The DNA for the CDR3 is TGTGCCAGCAGCACCCGAGACGGGGGGAAGACCCAGTACTTC.

The CDR3 DNA reads as TGTGCCAGTAGTATAGGGGGAGGGAGTGAAAAACTGTTTTTT. It yields the protein CASSIGGGSEKLFF. J is TRBJ1-4 and V is TRBV19; D is unclear. V lost 1 base, J lost 7 bases, and 10 bases lay in between. Germline-derived CDR1 and CDR2 are LNHDA and SQIVND (reference sequence). The CDR3 is 14 amino acids.

The chain uses TRBV29-1 and TRBJ1-1; 8 bases line up with TRBD1. V lost 6 bases and J lost 10; bases outside the gene matches: 7. CDR3 length equals 11 residues. The germline CDR1 and CDR2 sequences are SQVTM and ANQGSEA. Written as DNA, the CDR3 is TGCAGCGTCGACGGGACAGGCGGAGCTTTCTTT. Its protein product is CSVDGTGGAFF.

This clone occurred a few times. This sequence joins TRBV4-1 and TRBJ1-5; 10 bases align to TRBD1. J was trimmed by 8 bases and V by 6 bases; bases with no gene match: 10. The V gene's germline CDR1 is MGHRA and CDR2 YSYEKL. This CDR3 has 15 residues. The CDR3 nucleotides read TGCGCCAGCAGTCCTACCGGGACAGGGGTTAAGCCCCAGCATTTT. Translation: CASSPTGTGVKPQHF.

The chain recombines TRBV4-1 with TRBJ1-3, with 8 nucleotides matching TRBD1. CDR3 length: 17 residues. V was pared by 2 bases and J by 4 bases, with 10 bases of the junction left unmatched. Per the germline V gene, CDR1 is MGHRA and CDR2 is YSYEKL. CDR3 amino acids: CASSQFPGQVGGNTIYF. The CDR3 region has the DNA TGCGCCAGCAGCCAATTCCCGGGACAGGTGGGAGGAAACACCATATATTTT.

V usage is TRBV18 and J usage is TRBJ1-5; a possible D gene is TRBD1 (6 bases). Between the trimmed V and J ends, which lost 6 bases and 6 bases, there was a span of 18 bases. This CDR3 region has 15 residues. CDR1 KGHSH and CDR2 LQKENI come from the germline V gene. CDR3 nucleotides: TGTGCCAGCTCCAGTGGGGGGGGCGTGGGTCAGCCCCAGCATTTT. It is translated as CASSSGGGVGQPQHF.

This clone turned up a few times. This rearrangement joins TRBV5-1 to TRBJ1-1; D perhaps matches TRBD1 (6 bases). In germline, CDR1 is SGHRS, CDR2 YFSETQ. Trimming removed 4 bases at V and 1 base at J, with 8 bases between. CDR3 length: 13 residues. CDR3 bases: TGCGCCAGCAGCCTGACAGGGAACACTGAAGCTTTCTTT. Amino acids: CASSLTGNTEAFF.

Note on this clone: This sample also contains other DNA sequences that code for the same CDR3. The chain recombines TRBV12-3 or TRBV12-4 with TRBJ1-4; 8 bases map to TRBD1. There are 12 residues in the CDR3. Trimming removed 9 bases from V and 8 bases from J; junction bases left unmatched: 5. The CDR3 coding sequence is TGTGCCAGTGGACAGGGCGGAGAAAAACTGTTTTTT. It specifies CASGQGGEKLFF.

The chain is built from TRBV2 and TRBJ1-2, with 10 positions matching TRBD1. The CDR3 runs to 14 residues. The V gene end was trimmed by 5 bases and the J gene end by 7 bases; junction bases not matched to a gene: 7. Germline CDR1 reads SNHLY; CDR2 reads FYNNEI. The CDR3 spells CASSSRTGGTGYTF. As DNA, the CDR3 is TGTGCCAGCAGTTCTCGGACAGGGGGTACTGGCTACACCTTC.

The chain joins TRBV3-1 (or the pseudogene TRBV3-2) to TRBJ1-2; TRBD1 agrees at 12 bases. The trim removed 4 bases at V and 4 bases at J, leaving 10 bases unmatched. Looked up from germline, CDR1 is LGHDT and CDR2 is YNNKEL (reference sequence). The CDR3 is 17 residues long. CDR3 loop: CASSPGHGTGGLYGYTF. CDR3 bases: TGTGCCAGCAGCCCAGGGCATGGGACAGGGGGCCTCTATGGCTACACCTTC.

The chain carries TRBV2 and TRBJ2-7; 8 positions match TRBD2. The CDR3 extends over 16 amino acids. Losses at the gene ends were 5 bases for V and 0 bases for J; bases not matched to a gene: 9. CDR1 is SNHLY, CDR2 FYNNEI, per germline. This CDR3 reads CASSTGGDMSSYEQYF. For the CDR3, the DNA is TGTGCCAGCAGTACCGGGGGGGACATGAGCTCCTACGAGCAGTACTTC. The entire variable domain, with the rest obtained from reference TRBV2 and TRBJ2-7, is as follows: EPEVTQTPSHQVTQMGQEVILRCVPISNHLYFYWYRQILGQKVEFLVSFYNNEISEKSEIFDDQFSVERPDGSNFTLKIRSTKLEDSAMYFCASSTGGDMSSYEQYFGPGTRLTVT.

This sequence joins TRBV5-4 and TRBJ1-2; 7 bases align to TRBD1. From germline, CDR1 is SGHNT and CDR2 YYREEE (reference sequence). J gave up 4 bases and V 4 bases, and 7 bases lay outside the gene matches. The CDR3 loop spans 14 amino acids. In DNA, the CDR3 is TGTGCCAGCAGCAGCACCCGGGACAGCTATGGCTACACCTTC. Protein product: CASSSTRDSYGYTF.

This clone was found a few times. The rearrangement uses TRBV3-1 (or the pseudogene TRBV3-2) and TRBJ2-7; TRBD2 agrees at 11 bases. V trimming: 4 bases; J trimming: 3 bases; junction bases outside the gene matches: 8. In germline, CDR1 is LGHDT, CDR2 YNNKEL (reference sequence). This CDR3 spans 16 amino acids. The CDR3 DNA reads as TGTGCCAGCAGCCCCTGGCGAGGGACTAGCGGCTACGAGCAGTACTTC. It encodes CASSPWRGTSGYEQYF.

The rearrangement links TRBV18 to TRBJ2-2; D unclear. CDR1 is KGHSH and CDR2 is LQKENI in the germline V gene. Trimming took 3 bases from V and 5 from J, leaving 4 bases between them. The CDR3 loop spans 12 amino acids. The CDR3 DNA reads TGTGCCAGCTCACCTTCTACCGGGGAGCTGTTTTTT. It translates to CASSPSTGELFF.

The chain is built from TRBV19 and TRBJ1-5, with TRBD1 identical over 7 bases. The ends lost 4 bases at V and 4 bases at J; junction bases unmatched: 4. The germline CDR1 and CDR2 sequences are LNHDA and SQIVND (reference sequence). The CDR3 spans 14 residues. CDR3 residues: CASSTAGGNQPQHF. The CDR3 nucleotides are TGTGCCAGTAGTACGGCAGGGGGAAATCAGCCCCAGCATTTT. The full variable domain, its missing parts supplied by reference TRBV19 and TRBJ1-5, is DGGITQSPKYLFRKEGQNVTLSCEQNLNHDAMYWYRQDPGQGLRLIYYSQIVNDFQKGDIAEGYSVSREKKESFPLTVTSAQKNPTAFYLCASSTAGGNQPQHFGDGTRLSIL.

This rearrangement joins TRBV3-1 (or the pseudogene TRBV3-2) to TRBJ2-3; D may be TRBD1 (5 bases). V lost 5 bases to trimming and J lost 0 bases, with 12 bases between them. The CDR3 is 15 residues long. Germline CDR1 LGHDT, CDR2 YNNKEL (reference sequence). This CDR3 reads CASSGDSASTDTQYF. The CDR3 coding sequence is TGTGCCAGCAGCGGTGACAGTGCTAGCACAGATACGCAGTATTTT.

Here the CDR3 DNA reads TGTGCCAGCTCACCTGGGACTAGCGGGAGCAATAAGCAGTACTTC. Translated, it gives CASSPGTSGSNKQYF. The chain combines TRBV18 with TRBJ2-7; 14 bases fit TRBD2. The CDR3 extends over 15 amino acids. CDR1 and CDR2 (germline): KGHSH, LQKENI. The V and J ends lost 3 bases and 8 bases, in that order; junction bases with no gene match: 6. The whole variable domain, remainder taken from reference TRBV18 and TRBJ2-7, is NAGVMQNPRHLVRRRGQEARLRCSPMKGHSHVYWYRQLPEEGLKFMVYLQKENIIDESGMPKERFSAEFPKEGPSILRIQQVVRGDSAAYFCASSPGTSGSNKQYFGPGTRLTVT.

This clone showed up just a few times. The chain combines TRBV9 with TRBJ1-3, with D uncertain. Trimming left V 3 bases short and J 0 bases short, with 7 bases between. This CDR3 contains 14 residues. Germline loops: CDR1 SGDLS, CDR2 YYNGEE. Here the CDR3 DNA reads TGTGCCAGCAGCGGGGCCAACTCTGGAAACACCATATATTTT. Amino acids: CASSGANSGNTIYF.

J is TRBJ1-4 and V is TRBV18; no clear D. The CDR3 is 14 residues long. Germline CDR1 is KGHSH and CDR2 is LQKENI. V dropped 4 bases and J dropped 8 bases, with 14 bases sitting between them. The chain's CDR3 is CASSRRAPGEKLFF. CDR3 DNA sequence: TGTGCCAGCTCACGGAGGGCCCCGGGGGAAAAACTGTTTTTT.